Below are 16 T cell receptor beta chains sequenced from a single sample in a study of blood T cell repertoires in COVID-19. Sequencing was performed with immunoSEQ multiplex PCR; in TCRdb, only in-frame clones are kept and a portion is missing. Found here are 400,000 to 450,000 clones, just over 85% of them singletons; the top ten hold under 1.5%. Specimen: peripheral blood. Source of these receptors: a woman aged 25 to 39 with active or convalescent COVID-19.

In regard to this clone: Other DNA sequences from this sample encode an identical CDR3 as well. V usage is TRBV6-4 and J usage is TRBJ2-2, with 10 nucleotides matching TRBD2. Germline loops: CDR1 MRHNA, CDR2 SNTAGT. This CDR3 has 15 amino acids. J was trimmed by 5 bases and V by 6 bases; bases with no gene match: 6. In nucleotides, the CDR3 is TGTGCCAGCAGCCCTAGCGGGGGTACTACCGGGGAGCTGTTTTTT. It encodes CASSPSGGTTGELFF.

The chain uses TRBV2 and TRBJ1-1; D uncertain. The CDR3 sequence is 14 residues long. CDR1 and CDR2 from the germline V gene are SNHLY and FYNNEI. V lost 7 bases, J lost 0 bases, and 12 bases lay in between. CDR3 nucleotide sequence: TGTGCCAGCACCTTCGTGGAGGTGAACACTGAAGCTTTCTTT. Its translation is CASTFVEVNTEAFF.

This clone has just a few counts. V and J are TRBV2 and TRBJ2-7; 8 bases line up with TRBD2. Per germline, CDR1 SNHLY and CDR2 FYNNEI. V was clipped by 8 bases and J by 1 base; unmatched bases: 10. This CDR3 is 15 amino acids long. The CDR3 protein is CASSPGREVSYEQYF. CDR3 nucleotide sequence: TGTGCCAGCTCCCCCGGGAGGGAGGTGTCCTACGAGCAGTACTTC.

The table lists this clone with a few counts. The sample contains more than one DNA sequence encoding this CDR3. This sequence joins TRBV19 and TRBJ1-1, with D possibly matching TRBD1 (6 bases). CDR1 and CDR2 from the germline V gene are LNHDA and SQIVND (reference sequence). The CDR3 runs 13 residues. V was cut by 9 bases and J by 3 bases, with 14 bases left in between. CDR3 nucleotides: TGTGCCAGCCGGGACACCGGATACACTGAAGCTTTCTTT. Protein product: CASRDTGYTEAFF.

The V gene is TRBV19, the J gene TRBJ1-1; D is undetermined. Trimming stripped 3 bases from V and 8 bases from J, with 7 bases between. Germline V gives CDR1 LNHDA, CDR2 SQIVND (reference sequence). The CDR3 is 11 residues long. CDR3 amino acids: CASSILQEAFF. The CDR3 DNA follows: TGTGCCAGTAGTATCCTACAGGAAGCTTTCTTT.

CDR3 bases: TGTGCCAGCAGCCCGCTTGGGGTTCAGGGGGCGATTTCCTATGGCTACACCTTC. This gives the protein CASSPLGVQGAISYGYTF. This chain links TRBV7-8 with TRBJ1-2, with 8 bases identical to TRBD1. The CDR3 covers 18 residues. Trimming at V came to 5 bases and at J to 4 bases, leaving 18 bases not matched to a gene. Germline loops: CDR1 SGHVS, CDR2 FQNEAQ.

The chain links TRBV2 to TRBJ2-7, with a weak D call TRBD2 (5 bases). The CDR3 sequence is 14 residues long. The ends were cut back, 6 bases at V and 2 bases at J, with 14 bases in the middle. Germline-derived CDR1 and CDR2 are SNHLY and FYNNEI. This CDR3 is CASRRSSSAYEQYF. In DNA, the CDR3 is TGTGCCAGCAGAAGATCTAGCTCAGCCTACGAGCAGTACTTC.

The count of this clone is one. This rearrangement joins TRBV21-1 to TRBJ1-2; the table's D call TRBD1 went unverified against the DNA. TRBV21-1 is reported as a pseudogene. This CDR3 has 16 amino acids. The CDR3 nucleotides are TGTGCCAGCAGCAAAGGACAGGCTCCTTTACTCTATGGCTACACCTTC. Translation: CASSKGQAPLLYGYTF.

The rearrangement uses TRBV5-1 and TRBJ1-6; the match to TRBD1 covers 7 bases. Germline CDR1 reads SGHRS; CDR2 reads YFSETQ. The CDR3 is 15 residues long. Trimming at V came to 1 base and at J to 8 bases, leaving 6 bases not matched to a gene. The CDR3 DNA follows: TGCGCCAGCAGCTTGACATCAGGGGGGCATTCACCCCTCCACTTT. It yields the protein CASSLTSGGHSPLHF. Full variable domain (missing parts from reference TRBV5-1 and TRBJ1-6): KAGVTQTPRYLIKTRGQQVTLSCSPISGHRSVSWYQQTPGQGLQFLFEYFSETQRNKGNFPGRFSGRQFSNSRSEMNVSTLELGDSALYLCASSLTSGGHSPLHFGNGTRLTVT.

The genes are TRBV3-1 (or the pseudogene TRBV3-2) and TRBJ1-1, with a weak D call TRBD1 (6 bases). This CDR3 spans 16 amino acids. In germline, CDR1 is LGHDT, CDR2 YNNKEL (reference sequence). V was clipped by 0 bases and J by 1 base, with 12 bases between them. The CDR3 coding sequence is TGTGCCAGCAGCCAAGATTCGGGACAATGGAACACTGAAGCTTTCTTT. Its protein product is CASSQDSGQWNTEAFF.

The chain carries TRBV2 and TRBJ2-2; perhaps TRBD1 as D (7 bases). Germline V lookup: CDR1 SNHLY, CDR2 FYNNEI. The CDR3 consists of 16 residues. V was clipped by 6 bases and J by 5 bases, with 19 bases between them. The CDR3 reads CASSARQGGWTGELFF. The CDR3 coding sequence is TGTGCCAGCAGCGCCCGACAGGGAGGTTGGACCGGGGAGCTGTTTTTT.

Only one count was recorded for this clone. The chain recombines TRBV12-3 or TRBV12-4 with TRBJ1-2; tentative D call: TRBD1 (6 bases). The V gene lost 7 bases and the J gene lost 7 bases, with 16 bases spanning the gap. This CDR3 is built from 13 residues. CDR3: CASTETGIGGYTF. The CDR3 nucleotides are TGTGCCAGCACCGAAACAGGGATCGGTGGCTACACCTTC.

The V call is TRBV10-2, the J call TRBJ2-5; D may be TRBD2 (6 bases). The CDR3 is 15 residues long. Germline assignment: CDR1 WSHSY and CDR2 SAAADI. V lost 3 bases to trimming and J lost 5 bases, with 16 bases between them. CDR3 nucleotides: TGCGCCAGCAGTGAACTAGCAAGTATGACGGAGACCCAGTACTTC. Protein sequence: CASSELASMTETQYF.

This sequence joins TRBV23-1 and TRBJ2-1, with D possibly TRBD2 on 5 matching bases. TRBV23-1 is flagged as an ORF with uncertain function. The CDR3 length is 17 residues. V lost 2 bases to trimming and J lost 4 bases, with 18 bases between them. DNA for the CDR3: TGCGCCAGCAGTCAACCGGCCAGCGGATGCTTTTACAATGAGCAGTTCTTC. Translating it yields CASSQPASGCFYNEQFF.

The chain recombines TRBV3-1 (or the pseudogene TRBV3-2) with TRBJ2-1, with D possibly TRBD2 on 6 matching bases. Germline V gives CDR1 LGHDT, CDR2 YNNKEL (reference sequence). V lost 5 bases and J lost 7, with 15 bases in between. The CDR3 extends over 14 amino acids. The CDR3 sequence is CASSNRELENEQFF. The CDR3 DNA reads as TGTGCCAGCAGCAACCGGGAGCTTGAGAATGAGCAGTTCTTC.

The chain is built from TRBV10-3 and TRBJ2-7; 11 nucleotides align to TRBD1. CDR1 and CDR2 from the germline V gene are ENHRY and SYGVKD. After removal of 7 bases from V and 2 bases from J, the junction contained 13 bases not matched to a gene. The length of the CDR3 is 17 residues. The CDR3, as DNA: TGTGCCATCAAGAGGGGGACAGGGGGTGAGTCAGCCTACGAGCAGTACTTC. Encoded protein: CAIKRGTGGESAYEQYF.